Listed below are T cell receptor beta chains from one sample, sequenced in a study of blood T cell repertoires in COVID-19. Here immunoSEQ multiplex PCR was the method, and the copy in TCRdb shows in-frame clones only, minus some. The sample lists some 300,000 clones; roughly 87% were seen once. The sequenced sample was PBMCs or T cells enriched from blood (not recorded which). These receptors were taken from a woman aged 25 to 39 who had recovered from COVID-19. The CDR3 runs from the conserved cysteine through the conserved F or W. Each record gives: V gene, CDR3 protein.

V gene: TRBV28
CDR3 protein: CASSLPGKELFF

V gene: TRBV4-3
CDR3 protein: CASSQDRDGGNEQFF

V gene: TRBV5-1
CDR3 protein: CASRRWGDSYEQYF

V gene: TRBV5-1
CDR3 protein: CASRGQGVDEKLFF

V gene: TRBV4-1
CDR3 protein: CASSQDPGVGYEQYF

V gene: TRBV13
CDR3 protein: CASSLSHGELFF

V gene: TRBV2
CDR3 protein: CASRSQRGSNQPQHF

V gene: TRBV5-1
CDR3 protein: CASSLGLQGRVGYGYTF

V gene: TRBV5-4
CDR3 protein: CASSSGRQGLPLHF

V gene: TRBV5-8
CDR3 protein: CASSFGPLAPYEQYF

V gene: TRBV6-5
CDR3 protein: CASSYMGASNQPQHF

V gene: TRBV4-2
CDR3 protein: CASSQVGARYSGNTIYF

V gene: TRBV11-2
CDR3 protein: CASSLDLWTGLNTEAFF

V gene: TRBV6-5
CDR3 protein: CASIRNRYTDTQYF

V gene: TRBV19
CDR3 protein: CASSHWTSGGIYNGQFF

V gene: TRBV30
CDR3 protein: CAWSVGRMNTEAFF

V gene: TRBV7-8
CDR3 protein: CASSPTLYEQYF

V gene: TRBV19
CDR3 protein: CASSGNRANSPLHF

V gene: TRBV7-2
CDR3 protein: CASSPQREAFF

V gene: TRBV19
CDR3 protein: CASTQGRGTGELFF

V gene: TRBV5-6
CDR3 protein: CASSQSGTGGLGPLHF

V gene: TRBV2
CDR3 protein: CATETGSNTEAFF

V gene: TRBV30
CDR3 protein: CAWSKGQGPTNYGYTF

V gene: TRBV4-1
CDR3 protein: CASSQDQGRRDTQYF

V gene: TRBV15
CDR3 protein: CATSREGGARDTQYF

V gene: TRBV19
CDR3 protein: CASSMLALAGQPQHF

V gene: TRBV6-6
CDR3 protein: CASSYSDKNYGYTF

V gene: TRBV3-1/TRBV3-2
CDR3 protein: CASSQVQGATGELFF

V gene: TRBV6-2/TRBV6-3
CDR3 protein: CASSYLGQGGGYTF

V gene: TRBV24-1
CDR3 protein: CATSDFRGSSYNEQFF

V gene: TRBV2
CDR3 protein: CASRGDFSNTEAFF

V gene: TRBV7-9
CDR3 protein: CASSYRDFNEKLFF

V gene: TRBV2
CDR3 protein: CASSEKGQGTGNTIYF

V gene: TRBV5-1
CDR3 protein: CASSLGSGQRQETQYF

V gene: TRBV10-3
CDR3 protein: CAITALAGTSSYEQYF

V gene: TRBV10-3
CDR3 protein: CAIKGSVRGTDTQYF

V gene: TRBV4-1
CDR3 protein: CASSQTGISGANVLTF

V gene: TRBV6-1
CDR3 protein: CASSERLTASGANVLTF

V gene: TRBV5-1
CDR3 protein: CASSLTGGASNYEQYF

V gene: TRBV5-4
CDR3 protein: CASSYESSDGYTF

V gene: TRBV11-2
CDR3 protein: CASSLGGGAIYEQYF

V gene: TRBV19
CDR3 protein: CASSMTGMNTEAFF

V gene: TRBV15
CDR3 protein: CATSTKNGQNQPQHF

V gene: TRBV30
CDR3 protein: CAWSEGTGMAQPQHF

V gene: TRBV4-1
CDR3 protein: CASSQADRSSYEQYF

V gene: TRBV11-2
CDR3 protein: CASSQSPGQGAIDTQYF

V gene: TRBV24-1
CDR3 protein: CATSDTVSGTEAFF

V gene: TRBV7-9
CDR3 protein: CASSLTGNGQYNEQFF

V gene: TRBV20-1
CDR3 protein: CSASGPRNQPQHF

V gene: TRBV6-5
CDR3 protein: CASSYSGGVYGYTF

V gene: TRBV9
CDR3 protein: CASSAEVAVRHYGYTF

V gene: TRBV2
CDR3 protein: CASSEVGGPSSPLHF

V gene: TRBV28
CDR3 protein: CASKRGGSNQPQHF

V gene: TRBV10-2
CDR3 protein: CASGRNLGQFAYEQYF